This TCR beta chain was recovered during a study (dated by TCRdb to 2016 to 2017). Worth noting for this clonotype: Its antigen specificity is not known. No qualities accompany the bases; no much larger clone lies one base away.

The library was prepared using RT-PCR. Instrument used: Illumina MiSeq. In TCRdb, the public reads were trimmed at Q25 with fastp and aligned with MiXCR, with productive beta chains retained. All rows with the same CDR3 protein become a single entry with the most common DNA and genes. The sample has about 680,000 distinct CDR3 sequences on record, approximately 14% of them singletons. The top ten clones comprise 3.6% of the sample. At the junction V is shortened by 0 bases and J by 2 bases, with 12 bases in between. There are 16 amino acids in the CDR3, from cysteine to phenylalanine inclusive. The only DNA kept is the CDR3, 48 bases in frame from the first base. Per the germline V gene (reference sequence), LGHDT is the CDR1 and YNNKEL is the CDR2.

The rearrangement joined TRBV3-1 to TRBJ2-3; the D gene remains uncertain. The sequence was collected from a female donor in good health, serving as a healthy control. Source material: memory CD4+ T cells from blood. The CDR3 reads CASSQESPRATDTQYF. The DNA reads as follows: TGTGCCAGCAGCCAAGAATCTCCCCGAGCCACAGATACGCAGTATTTT.